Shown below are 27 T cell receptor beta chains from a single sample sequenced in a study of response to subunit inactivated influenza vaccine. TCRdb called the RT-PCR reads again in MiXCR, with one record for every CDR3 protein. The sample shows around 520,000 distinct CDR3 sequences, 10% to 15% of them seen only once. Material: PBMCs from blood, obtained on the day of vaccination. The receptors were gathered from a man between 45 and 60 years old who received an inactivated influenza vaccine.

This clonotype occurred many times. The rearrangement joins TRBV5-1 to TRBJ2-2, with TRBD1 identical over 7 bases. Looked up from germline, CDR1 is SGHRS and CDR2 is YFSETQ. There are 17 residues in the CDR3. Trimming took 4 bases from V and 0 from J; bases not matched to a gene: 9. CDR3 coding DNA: TGCGCCAGCAGCGAACGGACAGGAACCGCGAACACCGGGGAGCTGTTTTTT. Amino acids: CASSERTGTANTGELFF.

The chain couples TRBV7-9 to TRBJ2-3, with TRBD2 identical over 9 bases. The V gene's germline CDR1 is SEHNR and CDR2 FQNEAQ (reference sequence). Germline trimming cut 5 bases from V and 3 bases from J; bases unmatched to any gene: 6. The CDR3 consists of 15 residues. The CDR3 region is CASSPIAGATDTQYF. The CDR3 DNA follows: TGTGCCAGCAGCCCGATAGCGGGAGCAACAGATACGCAGTATTTT.

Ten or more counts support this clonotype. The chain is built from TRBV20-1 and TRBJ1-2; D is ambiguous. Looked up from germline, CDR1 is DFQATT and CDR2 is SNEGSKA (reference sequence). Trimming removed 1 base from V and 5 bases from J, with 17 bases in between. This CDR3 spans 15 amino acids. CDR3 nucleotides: TGCAGTGCTAGAGGGGTTCCGCAATCACCTTATGGCTACACCTTC. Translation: CSARGVPQSPYGYTF.

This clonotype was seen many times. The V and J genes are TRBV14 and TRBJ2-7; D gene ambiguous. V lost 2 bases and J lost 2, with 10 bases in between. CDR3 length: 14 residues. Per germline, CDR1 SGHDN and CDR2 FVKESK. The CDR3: CASSQSRKTYEQYF. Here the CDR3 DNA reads TGTGCCAGCAGCCAATCTAGGAAAACCTACGAGCAGTACTTC.

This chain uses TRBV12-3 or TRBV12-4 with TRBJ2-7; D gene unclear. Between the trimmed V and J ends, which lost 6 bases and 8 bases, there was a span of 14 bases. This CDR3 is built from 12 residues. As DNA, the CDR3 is TGTGCCAGCAGACAAAAAGAGGAACAGCAGTACTTC. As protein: CASRQKEEQQYF.

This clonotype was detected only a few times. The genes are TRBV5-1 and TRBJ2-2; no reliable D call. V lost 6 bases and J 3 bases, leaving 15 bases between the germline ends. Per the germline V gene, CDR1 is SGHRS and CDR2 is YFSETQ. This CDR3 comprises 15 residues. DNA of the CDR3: TGCGCCAGCACTGCTGGATTCGGAGACACCGGGGAGCTGTTTTTT. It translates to CASTAGFGDTGELFF.

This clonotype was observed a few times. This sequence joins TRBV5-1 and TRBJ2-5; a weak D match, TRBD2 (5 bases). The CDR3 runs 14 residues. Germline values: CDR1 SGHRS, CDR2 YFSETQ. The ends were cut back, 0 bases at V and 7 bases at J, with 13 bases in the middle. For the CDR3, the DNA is TGCGCCAGCAGCTTGGGGCCCACCGAGGGGACCCAGTACTTC. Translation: CASSLGPTEGTQYF.

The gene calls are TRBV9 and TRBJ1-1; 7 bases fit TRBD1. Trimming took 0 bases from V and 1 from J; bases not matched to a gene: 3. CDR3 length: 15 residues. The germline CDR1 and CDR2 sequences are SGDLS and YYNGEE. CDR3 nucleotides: TGTGCCAGCAGCGTAGTAGGGACAGAGAACACTGAAGCTTTCTTT. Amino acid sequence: CASSVVGTENTEAFF.

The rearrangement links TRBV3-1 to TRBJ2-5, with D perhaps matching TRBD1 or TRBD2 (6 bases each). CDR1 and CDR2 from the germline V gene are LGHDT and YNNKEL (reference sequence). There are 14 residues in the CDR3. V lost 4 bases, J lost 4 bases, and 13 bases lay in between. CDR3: CASSPRTAGETQYF. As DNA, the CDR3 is TGTGCCAGCAGCCCAAGGACAGCGGGAGAGACCCAGTACTTC.

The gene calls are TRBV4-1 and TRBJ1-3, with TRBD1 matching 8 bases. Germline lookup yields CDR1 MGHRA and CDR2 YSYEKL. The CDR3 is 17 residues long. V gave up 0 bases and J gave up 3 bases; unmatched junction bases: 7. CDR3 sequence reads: CASSQEPQGASGNTIYF. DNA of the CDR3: TGCGCCAGCAGCCAAGAGCCCCAGGGGGCAAGTGGAAACACCATATATTTT.

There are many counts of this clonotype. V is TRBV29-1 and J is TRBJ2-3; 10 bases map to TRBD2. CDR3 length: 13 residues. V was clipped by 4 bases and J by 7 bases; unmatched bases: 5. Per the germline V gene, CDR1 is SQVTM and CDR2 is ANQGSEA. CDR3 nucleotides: TGCAGCGTTGTAGCGGGAGGTTTGAATACGCAGTATTTT. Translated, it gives CSVVAGGLNTQYF.

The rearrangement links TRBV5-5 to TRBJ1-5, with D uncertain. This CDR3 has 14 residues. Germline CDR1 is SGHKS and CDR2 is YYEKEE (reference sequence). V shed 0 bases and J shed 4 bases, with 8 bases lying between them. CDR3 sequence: CASSLASNNQPQHF. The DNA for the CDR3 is TGTGCCAGCAGCTTGGCGTCGAATAATCAGCCCCAGCATTTT.

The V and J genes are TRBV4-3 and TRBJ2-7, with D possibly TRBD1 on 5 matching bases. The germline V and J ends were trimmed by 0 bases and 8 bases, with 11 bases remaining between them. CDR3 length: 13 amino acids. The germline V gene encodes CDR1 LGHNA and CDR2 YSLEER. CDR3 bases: TGCGCCAGCAGCCAAGATTTCCAGGGCAAGCAGTACTTC. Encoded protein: CASSQDFQGKQYF.

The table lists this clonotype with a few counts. CDR3 loop: CASSPSRASQETQYF. The CDR3 DNA is TGTGCCAGCTCACCGTCACGGGCTAGCCAAGAGACCCAGTACTTC. The chain is built from TRBV18 and TRBJ2-5; D gene uncertain. The germline gives CDR1 KGHSH, CDR2 LQKENI. V lost 3 bases and J lost 1, with 12 bases in between. There are 15 residues in the CDR3.

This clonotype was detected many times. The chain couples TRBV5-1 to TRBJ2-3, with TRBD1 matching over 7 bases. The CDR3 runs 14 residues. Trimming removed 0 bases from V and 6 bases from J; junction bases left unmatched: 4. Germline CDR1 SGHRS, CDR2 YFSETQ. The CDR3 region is CASSLARGKDTQYF. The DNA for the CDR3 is TGCGCCAGCAGCTTGGCCAGGGGGAAGGATACGCAGTATTTT.

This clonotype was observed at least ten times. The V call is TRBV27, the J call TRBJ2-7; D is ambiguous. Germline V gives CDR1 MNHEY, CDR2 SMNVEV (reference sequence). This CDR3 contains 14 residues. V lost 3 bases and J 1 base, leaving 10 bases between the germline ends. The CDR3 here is CASSLLGHSYEQYF. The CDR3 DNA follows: TGTGCCAGCAGTTTGTTGGGCCATTCCTACGAGCAGTACTTC.

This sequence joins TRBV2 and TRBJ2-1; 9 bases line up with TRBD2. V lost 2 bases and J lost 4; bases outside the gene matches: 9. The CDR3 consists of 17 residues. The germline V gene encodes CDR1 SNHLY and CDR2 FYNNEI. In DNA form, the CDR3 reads TGTGCCAGCAGTGAAATTCCTGGACTAGCGAAATACAATGAGCAGTTCTTC. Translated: CASSEIPGLAKYNEQFF.

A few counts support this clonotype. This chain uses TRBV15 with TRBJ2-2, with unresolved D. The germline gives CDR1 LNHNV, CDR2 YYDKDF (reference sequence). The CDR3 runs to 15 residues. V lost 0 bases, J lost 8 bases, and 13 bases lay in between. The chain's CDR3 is CATSRDPTSAGELFF. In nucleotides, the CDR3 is TGTGCCACCAGCAGAGATCCAACCTCGGCTGGGGAGCTGTTTTTT.

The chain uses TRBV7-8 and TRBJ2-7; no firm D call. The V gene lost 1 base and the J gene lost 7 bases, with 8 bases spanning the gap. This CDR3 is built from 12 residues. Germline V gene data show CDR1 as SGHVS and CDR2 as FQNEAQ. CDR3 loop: CASSLGSLEQYF. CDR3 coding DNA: TGTGCCAGCAGCTTAGGTTCGTTGGAGCAGTACTTC. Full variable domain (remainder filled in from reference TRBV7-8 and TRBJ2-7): GAGVSQSPRYKVAKRGQDVALRCDPISGHVSLFWYQQALGQGPEFLTYFQNEAQLDKSGLPSDRFFAERPEGSVSTLKIQRTQQEDSAVYLCASSLGSLEQYFGPGTRLTVT.

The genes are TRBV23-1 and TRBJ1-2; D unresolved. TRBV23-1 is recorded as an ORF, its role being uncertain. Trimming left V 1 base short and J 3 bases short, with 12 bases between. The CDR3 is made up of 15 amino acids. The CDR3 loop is CASSQFCQDHYGYTF. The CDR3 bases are TGCGCCAGCAGTCAATTCTGCCAGGACCACTATGGCTACACCTTC.

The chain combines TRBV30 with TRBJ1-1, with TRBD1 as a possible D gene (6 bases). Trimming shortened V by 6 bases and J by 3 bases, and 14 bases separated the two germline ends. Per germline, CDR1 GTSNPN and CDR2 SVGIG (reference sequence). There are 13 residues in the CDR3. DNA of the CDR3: TGTGCCTGTACGACAGGTTTTTACACTGAAGCTTTCTTT. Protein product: CACTTGFYTEAFF.

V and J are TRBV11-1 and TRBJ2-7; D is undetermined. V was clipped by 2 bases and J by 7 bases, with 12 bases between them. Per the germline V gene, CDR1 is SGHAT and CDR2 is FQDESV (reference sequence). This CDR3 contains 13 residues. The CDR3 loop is CASSLSGAREQYF. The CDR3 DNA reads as TGTGCCAGCAGCTTATCCGGTGCGCGGGAGCAGTACTTC.

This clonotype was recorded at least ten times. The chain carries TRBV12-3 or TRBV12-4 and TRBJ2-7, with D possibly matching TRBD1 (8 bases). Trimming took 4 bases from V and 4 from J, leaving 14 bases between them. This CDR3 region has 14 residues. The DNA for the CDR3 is TGTGCCAGCAGTTCCACAGGGGGGGCTTACGAGCAGTACTTC. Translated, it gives CASSSTGGAYEQYF.

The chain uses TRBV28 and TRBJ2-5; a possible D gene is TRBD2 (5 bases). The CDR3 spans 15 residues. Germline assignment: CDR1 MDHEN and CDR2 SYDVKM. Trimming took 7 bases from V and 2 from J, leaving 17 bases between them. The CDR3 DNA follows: TGTGCCAGCACCTTACCTCGGGATTTACAAGAGACCCAGTACTTC. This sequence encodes CASTLPRDLQETQYF.

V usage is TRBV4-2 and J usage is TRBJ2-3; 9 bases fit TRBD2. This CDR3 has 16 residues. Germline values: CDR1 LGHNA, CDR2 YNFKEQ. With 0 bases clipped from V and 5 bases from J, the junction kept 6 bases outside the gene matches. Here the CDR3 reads CASSQEGGRAGDTQYF. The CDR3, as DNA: TGTGCCAGCAGCCAAGAGGGCGGGAGGGCCGGAGATACGCAGTATTTT.

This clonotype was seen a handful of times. The CDR3 sequence is CSASGGGGRVPQHF. CDR3 DNA sequence: TGCAGTGCTAGTGGAGGAGGGGGACGGGTGCCCCAGCATTTT. The J gene is TRBJ1-5, the V gene TRBV20-1; D perhaps matches TRBD1 (6 bases). The CDR3 totals 14 residues. The germline CDR1 and CDR2 sequences are DFQATT and SNEGSKA (reference sequence). Trimming removed 3 bases from V and 9 bases from J, with 18 bases in between.

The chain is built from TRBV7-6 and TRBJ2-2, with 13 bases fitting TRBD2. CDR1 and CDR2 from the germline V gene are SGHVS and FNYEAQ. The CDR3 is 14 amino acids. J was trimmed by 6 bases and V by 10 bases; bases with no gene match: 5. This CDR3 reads CATETSGGPGELFF. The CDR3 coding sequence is TGTGCCACCGAGACTAGCGGGGGGCCCGGGGAGCTGTTTTTT.